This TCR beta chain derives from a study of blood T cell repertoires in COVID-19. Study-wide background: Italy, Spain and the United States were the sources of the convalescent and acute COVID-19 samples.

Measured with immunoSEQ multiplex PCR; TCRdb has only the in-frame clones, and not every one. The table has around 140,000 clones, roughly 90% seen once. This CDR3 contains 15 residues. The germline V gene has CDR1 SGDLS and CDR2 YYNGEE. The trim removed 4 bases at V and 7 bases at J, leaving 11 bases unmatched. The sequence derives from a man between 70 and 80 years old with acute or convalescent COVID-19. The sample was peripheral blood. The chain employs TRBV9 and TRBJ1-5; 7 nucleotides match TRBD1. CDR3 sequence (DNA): TGTGCCAGCAGCCCGAGCGGACAGGCCCAACAGCCCCAGCATTTT. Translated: CASSPSGQAQQPQHF.